This entry features one T cell receptor beta chain sequence. Antigen specificity is unknown. An end of the junction does not agree with germline; a read error may underlie this. The data originate from a study of tumor and adjacent non-tumor tissue in lung cancer. Study-wide background: The cohort had approximately 12 adenocarcinoma, a couple of squamous cell and 1 small cell patients. On average, productive TCRbeta reads reached about 4 million per sample.

This sample's RNA came from whole unsorted tissue. The normal lung tissue was taken more than 3 cm from the tumor edge. The library came from three nested PCR rounds adapted from ARM-PCR protocols. TCRdb analysed the multiplex PCR reads with MiXCR anew, one entry per CDR3 protein. Of approximately 100,000 distinct CDR3 sequences in the sample, roughly two thirds were seen once. The CDR3 has 15 residues. Germline loops: CDR1 SGHVS, CDR2 FQNEAQ. Whole-study findings and limits: Compared with tumor, normal lung showed significantly lower TCR diversity.

The material sequenced was distant non-tumor lung tissue. This sequence originates from a man aged 25 to 40 with non-small cell lung cancer. The chain combines TRBV7-8 with TRBJ1-4; tentative D call: TRBD1 (5 bases). CDR3 nucleotide sequence: TGTGCCAGCAGCCCGGGTGGGGGGATGAATGTAAAACTGTTTTTT. Amino acid sequence: CASSPGGGMNVKLFF.